A selection of T cell receptor beta chains follows, all from one sample in a study of cytomegalovirus exposure and HLA in healthy donors. Sequencing used immunoSEQ multiplex PCR; TCRdb keeps in-frame clones, though not all of them. The listing contains about 140,000 clones. The sequencing input was PBMCs. The receptors derive from a woman in her late teens or twenties in good health and CMV-seronegative. The CDR3 runs from the conserved cysteine through the conserved F or W. The order of the fields is D gene, V gene, J gene, CDR3 DNA, CDR3 protein. A D gene is named only where the DNA matches it firmly.

TRBD1,TRBV7-2,TRBJ2-4,TGTGCCAGCAGCGCCCGGGACAGGGGACGAGGAGACTTC,CASSARDRGRGDF
-,TRBV5-1,TRBJ2-3,TGCGCCAGCAATAGGGACTCCACGGAAGATACGCAGTATTTT,CASNRDSTEDTQYF
TRBD2,TRBV10-2,TRBJ2-3,TGCGCCAGCAGTGAGTCAGTGGGAGGGTCCACAGATACGCAGTATTTT,CASSESVGGSTDTQYF
-,TRBV5-1,TRBJ2-1,TGCGCCAGCAGCACATCAAGCGCTGCCTCCTACAATGAGCAGTTCTTC,CASSTSSAASYNEQFF
TRBD2,TRBV6-4,TRBJ2-1,TGTGCCAGCAGTGAACCTAGCGGCTACAATGAGCAGTTCTTC,CASSEPSGYNEQFF
TRBD1,TRBV5-4,TRBJ1-1,TGTGCCACTCGGGACAGAAACACTGAAGCTTTCTTT,CATRDRNTEAFF
-,TRBV9,TRBJ2-2,TGTGCCAGCAGCGTAGGGGCCTTACAGAACACCGGGGAGCTGTTTTTT,CASSVGALQNTGELFF
-,TRBV7-6,TRBJ2-7,TGTGCCAGCAGCTTAGAGGGGGATGGCGGGAGCTACGAGCAGTACTTC,CASSLEGDGGSYEQYF
TRBD1,TRBV5-4,TRBJ2-5,TGTGCCAGCAGCTTCGGGACAGTGGGGAGTGAGCAGTACTTC,CASSFGTVGSEQYF
TRBD1,TRBV7-8,TRBJ1-4,TGTGCCAGCAGCTTGGGACAGGGTGGGACAAAACTGTTTTTT,CASSLGQGGTKLFF
-,TRBV9,TRBJ2-1,TGTGCCAGCAGCCAGGGCCAGAACAATGAGCAGTTCTTC,CASSQGQNNEQFF
-,TRBV13,TRBJ2-1,TGTGCCAGCAGCCCTAAAGGGGGGGTGGGTAATTACAATGAGCAGTTCTTC,CASSPKGGVGNYNEQFF
-,TRBV2,TRBJ2-7,TGTGCCAGCAGTGGCCAGGGCTACGAGCAGTACTTC,CASSGQGYEQYF
TRBD1,TRBV27,TRBJ1-2,TGTGCCAGCAGCCCGGACAGGGGGATTTTGGGCTATGGCTACACCTTC,CASSPDRGILGYGYTF
TRBD2,TRBV27,TRBJ2-7,TGTGCCAGCAGTTACGGTGGACTAGCGGTTACGCAGCAGTACTTC,CASSYGGLAVTQQYF
TRBD1,TRBV18,TRBJ2-7,TGTGCCAGCTCAACCTCCTACAGGGGCTACGAGCAGTACTTC,CASSTSYRGYEQYF
-,TRBV15,TRBJ2-2,TGTGCCACCCGGAGGGAGCCCAACACCGGGGAGCTGTTTTTT,CATRREPNTGELFF
TRBD2,TRBV29-1,TRBJ2-7,TGCAGCGTCGTGGAGCGGGAGGTCGGATACGAGCAGTACTTC,CSVVEREVGYEQYF
-,TRBV5-1,TRBJ1-1,TGCGCCAGCAGCAAGGGACATCTGAACACTGAAGCTTTCTTT,CASSKGHLNTEAFF
TRBD1,TRBV30,TRBJ2-5,TGTGCCTGGAGTGACCCCCGGGGCGGGACAGGTTTTTTTGAGACCCAGTACTTC,CAWSDPRGGTGFFETQYF
-,TRBV15,TRBJ1-1,TGTGCCACCAGCCTAGGACAGATGAACACTGAAGCTTTCTTT,CATSLGQMNTEAFF
-,TRBV7-6,TRBJ1-4,TGTGCCAGCAGCTTAGGCGCGGAGGAAAAACTGTTTTTT,CASSLGAEEKLFF
-,TRBV19,TRBJ2-2,TGTGCCAGTAGTTCACAGGGTAACACCGGGGAGCTGTTTTTT,CASSSQGNTGELFF
TRBD2,TRBV4-1,TRBJ2-1,TGCGCCAGCAGCCGAGGACTAGACGTGCAGTTCTTC,CASSRGLDVQFF
-,TRBV11-2,TRBJ1-5,TGTGCCAGCAGCCCCTTAACGGGGAGACCTCCGCCCCAGCATTTT,CASSPLTGRPPPQHF
-,TRBV5-1,TRBJ2-2,TGCGCCAGCAGCGCGCAGGGGACCGGGGAGCTGTTTTTT,CASSAQGTGELFF
-,TRBV7-2,TRBJ2-3,TGTGCCAGCACCTCGTATCTTAGCACAGATACGCAGTATTTT,CASTSYLSTDTQYF